This T cell receptor (beta chain) was found in a study of blood T cell repertoires in COVID-19. Study information: COVID-19 samples from acute and convalescent phases originated in the United States, Italy and Spain. T cells, B-cell-depleted T cells, or PBMCs supplied cDNA or gDNA.

With 4 bases clipped from V and 4 bases from J, the junction kept 3 bases outside the gene matches. Per the germline V gene, CDR1 is SGHAT and CDR2 is FQNNGV. This CDR3 has 14 amino acids. Per the original data handling: Cell counts per sample came from amplifying reference gene primers. Data came from immunoSEQ multiplex PCR; TCRdb stores just in-frame clones and leaves some out. Clone size and V and J calls were adopted from that table, with D and trimming inferred from the DNA. The sample lists about 240,000 clones, around four fifths occurring once. This receptor was identified in a woman between 55 and 75 years old with active or convalescent COVID-19. The V and J genes are TRBV11-2 and TRBJ1-4, with 7 bases lining up with TRBD1. Material for sequencing was peripheral blood. The CDR3 region has the DNA TGTGCCAGCAGCTCGGGACAGAGTAATGAAAAACTGTTTTTT. Translated, it gives CASSSGQSNEKLFF.